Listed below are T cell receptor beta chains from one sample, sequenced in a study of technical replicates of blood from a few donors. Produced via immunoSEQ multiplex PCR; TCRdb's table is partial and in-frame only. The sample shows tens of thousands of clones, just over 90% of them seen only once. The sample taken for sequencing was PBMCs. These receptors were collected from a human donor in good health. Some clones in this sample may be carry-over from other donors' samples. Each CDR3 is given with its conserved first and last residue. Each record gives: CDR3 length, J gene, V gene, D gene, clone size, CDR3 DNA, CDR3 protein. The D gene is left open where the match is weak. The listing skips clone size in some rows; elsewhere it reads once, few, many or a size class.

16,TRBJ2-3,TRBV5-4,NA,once,TGTGCCAGCAGGCGCGGGACCGAAGCAAGCATGGATACGCAGTATTTT,CASRRGTEASMDTQYF
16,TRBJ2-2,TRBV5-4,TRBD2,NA,TGTGCCAGCAGCTCCTGGACTAGCGGGGGGCCCGGGGAGCTGTTTTTT,CASSSWTSGGPGELFF
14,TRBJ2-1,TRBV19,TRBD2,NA,TGTGCCAGTACGCGGGGGGCCACCTACAATGAGCAGTTCTTC,CASTRGATYNEQFF
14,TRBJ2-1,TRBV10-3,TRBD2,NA,TGTGCCATCAATGGCGGGGGGGCTATCGAGGAGCAGTTCTTC,CAINGGGAIEEQFF
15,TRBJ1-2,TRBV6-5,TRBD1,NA,TGTGCCAGCACCCTGGGACAGGGGGTGTGGTATGGCTACACCTTC,CASTLGQGVWYGYTF
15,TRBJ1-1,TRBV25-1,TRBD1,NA,TGTGCCAGCAGTGACTGGACAGGGAGAATAACTGAAGCTTTCTTT,CASSDWTGRITEAFF
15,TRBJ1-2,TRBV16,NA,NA,TGTGCCAGCAGCCAATCCCCGGGCGGGAACTATGGCTACACCTTC,CASSQSPGGNYGYTF
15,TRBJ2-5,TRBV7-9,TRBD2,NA,TGTGCCAGCAGCTCCGGGACTAGCGGCTCTGAGACCCAGTACTTC,CASSSGTSGSETQYF
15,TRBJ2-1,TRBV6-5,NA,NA,TGTGCCAGCAGTTACTCGGAGAGACTCTACAATGAGCAGTTCTTC,CASSYSERLYNEQFF
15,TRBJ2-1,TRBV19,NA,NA,TGTGCCAGTAGTGTCGGGACTGGCTCCTACAATGAGCAGTTCTTC,CASSVGTGSYNEQFF
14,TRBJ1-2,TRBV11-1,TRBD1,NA,TGTGCCAGCAGCCCCCAGACAGGGCCTACCGGCTACACCTTC,CASSPQTGPTGYTF
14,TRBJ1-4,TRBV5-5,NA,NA,TGTGCCAGCGGGGAGATTGCAACTAATGAAAAACTGTTTTTT,CASGEIATNEKLFF
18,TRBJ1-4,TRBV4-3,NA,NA,TGCGCCAGCAGCCACTTGGGGAGGGGAAGAGCAACTAATGAAAAACTGTTTTTT,CASSHLGRGRATNEKLFF
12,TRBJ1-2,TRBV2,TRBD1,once,TGTGCCAGCAGTGGAGGGGGCAATGGCTACACCTTC,CASSGGGNGYTF
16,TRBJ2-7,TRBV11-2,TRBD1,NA,TGTGCCAGCAGCCGACCCGGACAGGGGGGGCTCTACGAGCAGTACTTC,CASSRPGQGGLYEQYF
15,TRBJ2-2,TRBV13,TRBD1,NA,TGTGCCAGCGGAACTTTCACAGGGGGCTCCGGGGAGCTGTTTTTT,CASGTFTGGSGELFF
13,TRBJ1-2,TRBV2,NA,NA,TGTGCCAGCAGCGTCGGACAGACTTATGGCTACACCTTC,CASSVGQTYGYTF